This passage covers 27 T cell receptor beta chains from one sample sequenced in a study of patients and donors after allogeneic stem cell transplantation (dated by TCRdb to about 2020). The library was generated by RT-PCR. The sequencer listed for this sample is NextSeq 550. TCRdb applied fastp at Q25 and MiXCR to the public reads, then kept only in-frame beta chains. Rows with a matching CDR3 protein are joined into one entry that keeps the most common DNA and genes. This sample is represented by 900,000 to 1,000,000 distinct CDR3 sequences; more than 15% of them were singletons. Of the sample, 5% to 6.5% falls within the top ten clones. Sequenced input: blood, either unsorted or a sorted T cell fraction (not recorded which). These TCRs come from a human donor who was either an allogeneic HSCT recipient or a stem cell or donor lymphocyte infusion donor (not recorded which). It is not recorded whose cells these are; they may come from a transplant donor.

This clonotype was counted a few times. The J gene is TRBJ2-1, the V gene TRBV12-3 or TRBV12-4, with D uncertain. CDR3 length: 9 residues. The germline V and J ends were trimmed by 5 bases and 15 bases, with 8 bases remaining between them. CDR3 sequence reads: CASSPAWFF. CDR3 nucleotides: TGTGCCAGCAGTCCTGCCTGGTTCTTC.

This chain connects TRBV12-3 or TRBV12-4 to TRBJ2-7; D is unclear. This CDR3 has 14 amino acids. V was shortened by 3 bases and J by 2 bases, with 11 bases between the two germline ends. CDR3 sequence: CASSLSVFTYEQYF. The DNA for the CDR3 is TGTGCCAGCAGTTTGTCTGTGTTCACCTACGAGCAGTACTTC.

This clonotype occurred many times. The chain carries TRBV4-3 and TRBJ2-1; 10 positions agree with TRBD2. V shed 1 base and J 4 bases; nucleotides not matched to a gene: 1. The CDR3 runs 15 residues. The germline V gene has CDR1 LGHNA and CDR2 YSLEER. The DNA of the CDR3 is TGCGCCAGCAGCCAAGCTAGCGGGGGATACAATGAGCAGTTCTTC. Its protein is CASSQASGGYNEQFF.

J is TRBJ2-3 and V is TRBV27; 9 bases align to TRBD1. Germline V lookup: CDR1 MNHEY, CDR2 SMNVEV (reference sequence). The CDR3 covers 17 residues. With 6 bases clipped from V and 6 bases from J, the junction kept 16 bases outside the gene matches. The CDR3 protein is CASSQHTPGTGTDTQYF. Written as DNA, the CDR3 is TGTGCCAGCAGCCAGCACACGCCCGGGACAGGGACCGATACGCAGTATTTT.

There are a few counts of this clonotype. V and J are TRBV10-3 and TRBJ2-1; 11 bases are shared with TRBD2. Germline CDR1 is ENHRY and CDR2 is SYGVKD. V gave up 6 bases and J gave up 7 bases; unmatched junction bases: 8. The CDR3 runs 15 residues. Here the CDR3 reads CAIRTGTSGGNEQFF. CDR3 DNA: TGTGCCATCAGGACCGGGACTAGCGGCGGGAATGAGCAGTTCTTC.

The chain recombines TRBV5-1 with TRBJ2-7; 9 nucleotides line up with TRBD1. The germline V gene encodes CDR1 SGHRS and CDR2 YFSETQ. The CDR3 is 15 residues long. Trimming removed 1 base from V and 4 bases from J; junction bases left unmatched: 6. The CDR3, as DNA: TGCGCCAGCAGCTTGCCGGGACAGGGAGGGTACGAGCAGTACTTC. Its protein is CASSLPGQGGYEQYF.

This clonotype was seen repeatedly, ten times or more. The V gene is TRBV10-3, the J gene TRBJ1-2; D ambiguous. V lost 8 bases to trimming and J lost 4 bases, with 11 bases between them. The CDR3 covers 12 residues. CDR1 ENHRY and CDR2 SYGVKD come from the germline V gene. CDR3 DNA: TGTGCCATCGGTGGGTCCAGCTATGGCTACACCTTC. It translates to CAIGGSSYGYTF.

This clonotype was counted only a few times. The rearrangement joins TRBV6-5 to TRBJ2-2; no definite D call. CDR3 length: 12 amino acids. Germline-derived CDR1 and CDR2 are MNHEY and SVGAGI. V lost 5 bases to trimming and J lost 6 bases, with 7 bases between them. This CDR3 reads CASSQTAGELFF. The CDR3, as DNA: TGTGCCAGCAGTCAGACCGCCGGGGAGCTGTTTTTT.

The V gene is TRBV20-1, the J gene TRBJ1-5; weak D call: TRBD1 (6 bases). The germline gives CDR1 DFQATT, CDR2 SNEGSKA (reference sequence). CDR3 length equals 16 residues. The V end was cut by 2 bases, the J end by 3 bases, with 17 bases between. CDR3 protein: CSARRVGGHDNQPQHF. The CDR3 DNA reads TGCAGTGCTAGAAGGGTTGGGGGACACGACAATCAGCCCCAGCATTTT.

The table lists this clonotype with a few counts. This chain joins TRBV20-1 and TRBJ2-7, with a weak D call TRBD1 (5 bases). V was clipped by 0 bases and J by 6 bases, with 12 bases between them. CDR1 DFQATT and CDR2 SNEGSKA come from the germline V gene (reference sequence). The CDR3 loop spans 13 amino acids. Written as DNA, the CDR3 is TGCAGTGCTAGAGATTGGGGCATTTTCGAGCAGTACTTC. Its translation is CSARDWGIFEQYF.

The chain links TRBV20-1 to TRBJ2-1, with 7 nucleotides matching TRBD2. Germline V gene sequence: CDR1 DFQATT, CDR2 SNEGSKA (reference sequence). This CDR3 region has 13 residues. Germline trimming cut 3 bases from V and 2 bases from J; bases unmatched to any gene: 1. CDR3 protein: CSASAGAYNEQFF. CDR3 bases: TGCAGTGCTAGCGCGGGGGCCTACAATGAGCAGTTCTTC.

This clonotype was seen only a few times. The gene calls are TRBV6-5 and TRBJ2-7, with 7 bases aligning to TRBD1. This CDR3 region has 15 residues. The germline V gene has CDR1 MNHEY and CDR2 SVGAGI. Trimming removed 2 bases from V and 4 bases from J; junction bases left unmatched: 8. As DNA, the CDR3 is TGTGCCAGCAGTTACACCCACCGGGACAGTTACGAGCAGTACTTC. It codes for CASSYTHRDSYEQYF.

The rearrangement uses TRBV20-1 and TRBJ1-6, with D unresolved. Germline values: CDR1 DFQATT, CDR2 SNEGSKA (reference sequence). V gave up 3 bases and J gave up 4 bases, with 10 bases separating them. This CDR3 contains 14 residues. CDR3 nucleotide sequence: TGCAGTGCTAGGCCCCAGACATATAATTCACCCCTCCACTTT. This translates into CSARPQTYNSPLHF.

The sample holds a few counts of this clonotype. The chain combines TRBV12-3 or TRBV12-4 with TRBJ2-3; 8 nucleotides align to TRBD2. This CDR3 is built from 15 residues. J was trimmed by 6 bases and V by 6 bases; bases with no gene match: 11. CDR3 sequence reads: CASRPPGGVKDTQYF. CDR3 bases: TGTGCCAGCAGACCCCCGGGGGGGGTCAAGGATACGCAGTATTTT.

This clonotype was observed a few times. This rearrangement joins TRBV29-1 to TRBJ2-1, with D unclear. The V end was cut by 3 bases, the J end by 0 bases, with 9 bases between. The CDR3 extends over 14 amino acids. Germline CDR1 SQVTM, CDR2 ANQGSEA. The CDR3 protein is CSVDWFSSYNEQFF. Here the CDR3 DNA reads TGCAGCGTTGATTGGTTTAGCTCCTACAATGAGCAGTTCTTC.

This clonotype was observed a handful of times. The chain joins TRBV19 to TRBJ1-2; D possibly corresponds to TRBD1 (6 bases). CDR3 length: 16 amino acids. Per germline, CDR1 LNHDA and CDR2 SQIVND (reference sequence). V was shortened by 0 bases and J by 4 bases, with 15 bases between the two germline ends. CDR3 coding DNA: TGTGCCAGTAGTATAGATCGGTGGACAGAAATCTATGGCTACACCTTC. It specifies CASSIDRWTEIYGYTF.

The sample holds a few counts of this clonotype. The rearrangement uses TRBV20-1 and TRBJ1-5; 7 nucleotides align to TRBD1. The V segment lost 0 bases and the J segment 2 bases; nucleotides outside the gene matches: 13. CDR3 size: 18 residues. Germline CDR1 DFQATT, CDR2 SNEGSKA (reference sequence). CDR3 residues: CSARDPRDSPMGNQPQHF. CDR3 DNA sequence: TGCAGTGCTAGAGATCCCCGGGACAGTCCTATGGGCAATCAGCCCCAGCATTTT.

This clonotype was seen more than once but under ten times. CDR3 in DNA: TGTGCCAGCAGTGGACCCCGGGAGGGGCGGAATGAGCAGTTCTTC. Translation: CASSGPREGRNEQFF. The chain recombines TRBV25-1 with TRBJ2-1; TRBD2 matches 8 bases. The CDR3 totals 15 residues. After removal of 4 bases from V and 7 bases from J, the junction contained 9 bases not matched to a gene. Germline-derived CDR1 and CDR2 are MGHDK and SYGVNS.

The chain combines TRBV5-1 with TRBJ2-5; no clear D. Trimming took off 0 bases at V and 4 bases at J, with 13 bases between the two ends. This CDR3 spans 15 amino acids. Germline V gene lookup returns CDR1 SGHRS and CDR2 YFSETQ. The CDR3: CASSLGTKYGETQYF. As DNA, the CDR3 is TGCGCCAGCAGCTTGGGGACGAAGTATGGAGAGACCCAGTACTTC.

This sequence joins TRBV4-1 and TRBJ2-7; maybe TRBD2 (6 bases). With 4 bases removed from V and 6 bases from J, the gap between germline ends came to 19 bases. The CDR3 has 15 residues. Per the germline V gene, CDR1 is MGHRA and CDR2 is YSYEKL. The CDR3 spells CASSPTPRERGEQYF. CDR3 in DNA: TGCGCCAGCAGCCCAACCCCCCGGGAGCGAGGCGAGCAGTACTTC.

This clonotype turned up a few times. This chain joins TRBV4-3 and TRBJ2-3, with TRBD2 as a possible D gene (5 bases). Trimming cost V 3 bases and J 0 bases, with 13 bases left between them. The germline V gene encodes CDR1 LGHNA and CDR2 YSLEER. CDR3 length equals 16 residues. DNA for the CDR3: TGCGCCAGCAGCCAGTTTGCAGCGGCTAGCACAGATACGCAGTATTTT. Translating gives CASSQFAAASTDTQYF.

Of note for this clonotype: A read error may be the cause here, since a much bigger clone is one base away. The gene calls are TRBV7-9 and TRBJ2-1, with TRBD1 matching over 10 bases. With 5 bases clipped from V and 8 bases from J, the junction kept 6 bases outside the gene matches. The germline V gene has CDR1 SEHNR and CDR2 FQNEAQ (reference sequence). There are 14 residues in the CDR3. In DNA, the CDR3 is TGTGCCAGCAGCCCGGGACAGGGGAAGGATGAGCAGTTCTTC. This encodes CASSPGQGKDEQFF. Variable domain in full (rest from reference TRBV7-9 and TRBJ2-1): DTGVSQNPRHKITKRGQNVTFRCDPISEHNRLYWYRQTLGQGPEFLTYFQNEAQLEKSRLLSDRFSAERPKGSFSTLEIQRTEQGDSAMYLCASSPGQGKDEQFFGPGTRLTVL.

This sequence joins TRBV5-1 and TRBJ2-2, with 8 positions matching TRBD2. In germline, CDR1 is SGHRS, CDR2 YFSETQ. The V segment lost 3 bases and the J segment 4 bases; nucleotides outside the gene matches: 8. This CDR3 contains 16 residues. The CDR3: CASSSLAGPSTGELFF. As DNA, the CDR3 is TGCGCCAGCAGCTCTTTAGCGGGACCCAGCACCGGGGAGCTGTTTTTT.

Only a few counts were recorded for this clonotype. V gene TRBV6-5 combines with J gene TRBJ2-1, with D tentatively TRBD1 (6 bases). Germline assignment: CDR1 MNHEY and CDR2 SVGAGI. This CDR3 contains 12 residues. Trimming shortened V by 6 bases and J by 10 bases, and 13 bases separated the two germline ends. CDR3 residues: CASRSTGIEQFF. As DNA, the CDR3 is TGTGCCAGCAGATCTACAGGGATAGAGCAGTTCTTC.

V is TRBV4-3 and J is TRBJ2-2, with TRBD1 matching 7 bases. CDR1 LGHNA and CDR2 YSLEER come from the germline V gene. The CDR3 length is 16 residues. The V gene end was trimmed by 1 base and the J gene end by 4 bases; junction bases not matched to a gene: 6. Here the CDR3 DNA reads TGCGCCAGCAGCCAAGTGGGACAGTATTTCACCGGGGAGCTGTTTTTT. This translates into CASSQVGQYFTGELFF.

This clonotype was counted at least ten times. The V gene is TRBV20-1, the J gene TRBJ2-3; TRBD2 aligns across 8 bases. Unmatched junction bases numbered 5, after V lost 0 bases and J lost 0 bases. This CDR3 region has 16 residues. Germline lookup yields CDR1 DFQATT and CDR2 SNEGSKA (reference sequence). The CDR3 bases are TGCAGTGCTAGAGATTTGGCTAGCGGGAGCACAGATACGCAGTATTTT. Amino acids: CSARDLASGSTDTQYF.

V is TRBV9 and J is TRBJ2-7, with D tentatively TRBD2 (6 bases). V gave up 4 bases and J gave up 3 bases, with 17 bases separating them. The germline gives CDR1 SGDLS, CDR2 YYNGEE. The CDR3 has 15 amino acids. CDR3 in amino acids: CASSTSASAFYEQYF. DNA of the CDR3: TGTGCCAGCAGCACTTCCGCTAGCGCCTTCTACGAGCAGTACTTC.